This T cell receptor beta chain came from a study of T cell responses to AZD1222 COVID-19 vaccine. Germline V gene data show CDR1 as KGHSH and CDR2 as LQKENI. This CDR3 contains 15 residues. Trimming took 5 bases from V and 1 from J, leaving 12 bases between them. Pooling was applied to second doses at about 4 or about 12 weeks. The table lists this clone with a count of one. Libraries were prepared by immunoSEQ multiplex PCR; TCRdb keeps only in-frame clonotypes and omits some of them. This table has some 180,000 clones, about nine tenths appearing once. This sample comprised peripheral blood, obtained 28 days after the second AZD1222 dose. This clonotype originated in an adult who received the AZD1222 COVID-19 vaccine. The chain joins TRBV18 to TRBJ2-4; D is ambiguous. CDR3: CASSSQMGAKNIQYF. The CDR3 DNA is TGTGCCAGCTCATCACAAATGGGGGCCAAAAACATTCAGTACTTC.